The subject of this entry is one T cell receptor beta chain. Germline assignment: CDR1 LGHDT and CDR2 YNNKEL (reference sequence). V lost 1 base and J lost 7; bases outside the gene matches: 4. The CDR3 spans 15 residues. These data are taken from a study of blood T cell repertoires in COVID-19. Study-level information: Whether acute or convalescent, the COVID-19 samples came from the United States, Italy and Spain. In each case, the material was cDNA or gDNA derived from T cells, B-cell-depleted T cells, or PBMCs.

Per the original methods: Estimated nucleated cell counts came from reference gene primer amplification. Generated by immunoSEQ multiplex PCR, the TCRdb table keeps only in-frame clones and is missing some. D and trimming come from the DNA, and the V and J calls and clone size come from that table. This table holds around 72,000 clones, over 65% found once. Specimen: peripheral blood. This TCR came from a woman aged 80 or over with acute or convalescent COVID-19. The rearrangement uses TRBV3-1 (or the pseudogene TRBV3-2) and TRBJ1-4; 9 positions agree with TRBD1. The CDR3 sequence: CASSQVTGGIEKLFF. Written as DNA, the CDR3 is TGTGCCAGCAGCCAAGTGACAGGGGGAATTGAAAAACTGTTTTTT.